This T cell receptor beta chain emerged from a study of cytomegalovirus exposure and HLA in healthy donors. For the study at large: Among around 400 genotyped donors, about 85% fell in the Caucasian-associated ancestry cluster.

General study points: A few V segments could not be told apart, such as TRBV6-2 and TRBV6-3, and were left out.

Details on this clone: Its antigen is still unknown.

The germline V gene has CDR1 MDHEN and CDR2 SYDVKM. The J segment lost 1 base and the V segment lost 4 bases, leaving 11 bases of the junction unmatched. This CDR3 is built from 19 residues. The PCR employed 60 Vbeta primers together with 13 Jbeta primers. Assay: immunoSEQ multiplex PCR; the TCRdb copy retains only in-frame clones and omits some. The table has about 200,000 clones, 70% seen once. The sequence came from a man between 35 and 55 years old in good health and CMV-seropositive. The sample was PBMCs. The chain has TRBV28 and TRBJ2-4; the match to TRBD2 covers 12 bases. The DNA of the CDR3 is TGTGCCAGCAGTTCCCCGGGGCTAGCGGGGGGGCCGGCCAAAAACATTCAGTACTTC. Its translation: CASSSPGLAGGPAKNIQYF.